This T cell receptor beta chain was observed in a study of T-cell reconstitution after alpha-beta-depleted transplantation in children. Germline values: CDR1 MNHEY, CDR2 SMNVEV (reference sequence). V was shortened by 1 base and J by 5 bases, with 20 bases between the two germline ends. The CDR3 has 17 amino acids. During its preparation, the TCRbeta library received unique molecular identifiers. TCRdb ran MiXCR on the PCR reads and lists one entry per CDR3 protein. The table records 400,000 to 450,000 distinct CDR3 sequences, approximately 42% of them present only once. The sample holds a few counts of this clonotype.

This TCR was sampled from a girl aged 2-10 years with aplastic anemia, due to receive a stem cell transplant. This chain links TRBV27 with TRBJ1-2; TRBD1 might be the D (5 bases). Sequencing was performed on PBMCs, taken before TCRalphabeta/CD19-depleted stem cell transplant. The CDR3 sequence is CASSLFPGGPGEYGYTF. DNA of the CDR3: TGTGCCAGCAGTTTATTTCCCGGGGGACCCGGGGAGTATGGCTACACCTTC.